The sequence of this T cell receptor (beta chain) was determined in a study of cytomegalovirus exposure and HLA in healthy donors. Study-wide results and caveats: It was reported that the classifier diagnosed cytomegalovirus status with high specificity and sensitivity in both the original and validation cohorts.

The CDR3 sequence is 16 residues long. CDR1 and CDR2 from the germline V gene are GTSNPN and SVGIG (reference sequence). Trimming took 5 bases from V and 6 from J; bases not matched to a gene: 16. Here immunoSEQ multiplex PCR was the method, and the copy in TCRdb shows in-frame clones only, minus some. The sample holds 120,000 or so clones, approximately 89% seen once. This clone showed up just once. Antigen: not known. Material: PBMCs. The chain recombines TRBV30 with TRBJ1-5; 7 bases fit TRBD1. The clonotype was recovered from a woman aged 18-29 years in good health and CMV-seronegative. The CDR3 loop is CAWLQGTWNRSQPQHF. For the CDR3, the DNA is TGTGCCTGGCTACAGGGGACTTGGAATAGGAGTCAGCCCCAGCATTTT.